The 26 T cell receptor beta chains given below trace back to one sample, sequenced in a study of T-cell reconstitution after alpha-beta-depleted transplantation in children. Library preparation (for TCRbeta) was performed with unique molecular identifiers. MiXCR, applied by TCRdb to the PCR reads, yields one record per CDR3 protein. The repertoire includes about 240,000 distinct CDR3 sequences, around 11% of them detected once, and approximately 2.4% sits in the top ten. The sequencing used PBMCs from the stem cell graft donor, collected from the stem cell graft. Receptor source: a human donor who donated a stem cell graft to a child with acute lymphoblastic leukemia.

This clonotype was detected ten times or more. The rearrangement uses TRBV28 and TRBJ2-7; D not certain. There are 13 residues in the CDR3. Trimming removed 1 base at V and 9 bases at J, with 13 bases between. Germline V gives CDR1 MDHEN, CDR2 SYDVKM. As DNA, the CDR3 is TGTGCCAGCAGTTTATATCCAGGTGTGGGGCAGTACTTC. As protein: CASSLYPGVGQYF.

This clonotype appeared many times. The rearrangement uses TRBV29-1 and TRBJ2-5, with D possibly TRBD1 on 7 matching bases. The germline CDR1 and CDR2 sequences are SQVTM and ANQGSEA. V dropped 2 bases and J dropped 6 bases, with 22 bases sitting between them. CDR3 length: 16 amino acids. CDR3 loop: CSVERGTVALRKTQYF. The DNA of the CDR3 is TGCAGCGTTGAACGGGGGACAGTGGCACTGAGGAAGACCCAGTACTTC. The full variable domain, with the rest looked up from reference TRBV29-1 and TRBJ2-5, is SAVISQKPSRDICQRGTSLTIQCQVDSQVTMMFWYRQQPGQSLTLIATANQGSEATYESGFVIDKFPISRPNLTFSTLTVSNMSPEDSSIYLCSVERGTVALRKTQYFGPGTRLLVL.

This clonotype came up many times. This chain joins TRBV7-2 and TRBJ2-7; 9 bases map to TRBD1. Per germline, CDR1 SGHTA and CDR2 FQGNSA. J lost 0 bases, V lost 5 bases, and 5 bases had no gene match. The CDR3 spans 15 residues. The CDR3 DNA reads TGTGCCAGCAGCACCGGACAGGGGAGCTCCTACGAGCAGTACTTC. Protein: CASSTGQGSSYEQYF.

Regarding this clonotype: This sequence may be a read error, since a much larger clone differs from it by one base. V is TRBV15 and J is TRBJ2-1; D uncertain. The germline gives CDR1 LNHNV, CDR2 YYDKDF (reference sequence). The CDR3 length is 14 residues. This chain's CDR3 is CATSRSNVYTEQFF. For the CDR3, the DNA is TGTGCCACCAGCAGATCGAATGTCTACACTGAGCAGTTCTTC.

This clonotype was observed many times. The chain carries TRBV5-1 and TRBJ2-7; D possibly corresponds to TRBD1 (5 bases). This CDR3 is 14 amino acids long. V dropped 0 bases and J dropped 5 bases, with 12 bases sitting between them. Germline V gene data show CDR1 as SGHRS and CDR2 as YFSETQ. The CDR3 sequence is CASSLGQNSNEQYF. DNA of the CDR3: TGCGCCAGCAGCTTGGGACAGAATAGCAACGAGCAGTACTTC.

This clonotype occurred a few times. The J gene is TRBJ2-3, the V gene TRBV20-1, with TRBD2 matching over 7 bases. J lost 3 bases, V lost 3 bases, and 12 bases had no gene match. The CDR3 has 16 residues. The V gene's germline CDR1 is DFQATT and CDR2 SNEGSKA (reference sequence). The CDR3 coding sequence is TGCAGTGCTAGGGGACCGGCGGGAGAGGTGACAGATACGCAGTATTTT. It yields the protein CSARGPAGEVTDTQYF.

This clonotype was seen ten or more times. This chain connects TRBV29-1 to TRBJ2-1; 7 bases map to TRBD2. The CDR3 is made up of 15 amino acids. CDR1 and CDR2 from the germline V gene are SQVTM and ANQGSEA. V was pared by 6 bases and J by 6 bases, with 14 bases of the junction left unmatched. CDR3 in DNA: TGCAGCGTATCCCGGTGGGCGGGAGATTTCAATGAGCAGTTCTTC. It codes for CSVSRWAGDFNEQFF.

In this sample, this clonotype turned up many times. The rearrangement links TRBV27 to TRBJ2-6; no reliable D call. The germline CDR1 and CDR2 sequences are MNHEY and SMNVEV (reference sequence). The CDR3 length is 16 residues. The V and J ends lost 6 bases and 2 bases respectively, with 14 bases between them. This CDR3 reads CASRSASWTGANVLTF. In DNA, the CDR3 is TGTGCCAGCAGATCCGCGAGCTGGACTGGGGCCAACGTCCTGACTTTC.

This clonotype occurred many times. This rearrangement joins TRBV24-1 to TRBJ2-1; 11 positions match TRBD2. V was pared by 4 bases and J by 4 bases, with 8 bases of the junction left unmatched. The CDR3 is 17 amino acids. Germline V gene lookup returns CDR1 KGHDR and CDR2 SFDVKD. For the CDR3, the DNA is TGTGCCACCAGTGACTACGGACTAGCGGGTGATTACAATGAGCAGTTCTTC. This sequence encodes CATSDYGLAGDYNEQFF.

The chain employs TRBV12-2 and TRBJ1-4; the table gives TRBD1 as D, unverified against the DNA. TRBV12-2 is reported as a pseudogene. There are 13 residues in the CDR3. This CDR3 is CATTQGEFEKLFF. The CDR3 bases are TGTGCAACAACACAGGGAGAGTTTGAAAAACTGTTTTTT.

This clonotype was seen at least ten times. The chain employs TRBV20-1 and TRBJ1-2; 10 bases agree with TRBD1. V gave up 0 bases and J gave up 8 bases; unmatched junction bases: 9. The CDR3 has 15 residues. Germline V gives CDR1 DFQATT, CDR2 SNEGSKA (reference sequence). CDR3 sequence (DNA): TGCAGTGCTAGAGATGGGGGGACAGGGGTGAGCGGCTACACCTTC. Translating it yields CSARDGGTGVSGYTF.

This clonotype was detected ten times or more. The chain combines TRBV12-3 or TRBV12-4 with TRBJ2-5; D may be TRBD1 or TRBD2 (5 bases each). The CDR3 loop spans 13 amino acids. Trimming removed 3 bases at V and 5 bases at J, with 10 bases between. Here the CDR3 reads CASSLTGPETQYF. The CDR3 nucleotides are TGTGCCAGCAGTTTGACGGGGCCGGAGACCCAGTACTTC.

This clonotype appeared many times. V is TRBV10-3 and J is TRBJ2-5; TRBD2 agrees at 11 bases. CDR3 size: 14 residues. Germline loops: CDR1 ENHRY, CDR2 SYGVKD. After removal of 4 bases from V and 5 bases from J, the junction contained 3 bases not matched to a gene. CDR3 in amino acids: CAISGSGGAETQYF. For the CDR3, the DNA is TGTGCCATCAGTGGTAGCGGGGGGGCGGAGACCCAGTACTTC.

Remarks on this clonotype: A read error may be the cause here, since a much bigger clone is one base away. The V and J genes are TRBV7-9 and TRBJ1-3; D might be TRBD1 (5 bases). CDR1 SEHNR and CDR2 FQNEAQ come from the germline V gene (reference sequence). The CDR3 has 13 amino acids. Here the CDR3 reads CASNRDYGSTIYF. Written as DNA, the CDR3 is TGTGCCAGCAACCGGGACTATGGAAGCACCATATATTTT.

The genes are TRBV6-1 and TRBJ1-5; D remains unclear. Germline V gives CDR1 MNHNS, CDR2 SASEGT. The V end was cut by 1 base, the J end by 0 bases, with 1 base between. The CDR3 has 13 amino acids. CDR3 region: CASSEGSNQPQHF. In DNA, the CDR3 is TGTGCCAGCAGTGAAGGTAGCAATCAGCCCCAGCATTTT.

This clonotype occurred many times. The CDR3 region is CASSVSGDWTNTEAFF. CDR3 coding DNA: TGTGCCAGCAGCGTCTCAGGGGATTGGACGAACACTGAAGCTTTCTTT. The chain links TRBV9 to TRBJ1-1; D is perhaps TRBD1 (6 bases). Germline V gene sequence: CDR1 SGDLS, CDR2 YYNGEE. Trimming stripped 2 bases from V and 1 base from J, with 15 bases between. This CDR3 comprises 16 residues.

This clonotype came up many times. CDR3 sequence: CASSLSGGRTPYEQYF. In DNA form, the CDR3 reads TGTGCCAGCAGCTTAAGCGGCGGGAGAACACCATACGAGCAGTACTTC. V is TRBV7-3 and J is TRBJ2-7; 7 nucleotides line up with TRBD2. The germline V gene has CDR1 SGHTA and CDR2 FQGTGA. V trimming: 1 base; J trimming: 4 bases; junction bases outside the gene matches: 10. The CDR3 has 16 residues.

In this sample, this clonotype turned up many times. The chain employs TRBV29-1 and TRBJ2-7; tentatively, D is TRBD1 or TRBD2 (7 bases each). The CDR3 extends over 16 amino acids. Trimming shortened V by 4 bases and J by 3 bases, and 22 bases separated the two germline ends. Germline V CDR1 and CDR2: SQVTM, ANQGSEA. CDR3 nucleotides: TGCAGCGTTGTGGGGGCAGCGGGACAGAGATTCTACGAGCAGTACTTC. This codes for CSVVGAAGQRFYEQYF.

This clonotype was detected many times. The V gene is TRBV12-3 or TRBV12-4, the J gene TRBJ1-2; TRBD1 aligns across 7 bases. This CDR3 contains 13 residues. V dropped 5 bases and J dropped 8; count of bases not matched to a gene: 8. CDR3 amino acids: CASSLTGRKGYTF. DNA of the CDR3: TGTGCCAGCAGTCTGACAGGGAGAAAAGGCTACACCTTC.

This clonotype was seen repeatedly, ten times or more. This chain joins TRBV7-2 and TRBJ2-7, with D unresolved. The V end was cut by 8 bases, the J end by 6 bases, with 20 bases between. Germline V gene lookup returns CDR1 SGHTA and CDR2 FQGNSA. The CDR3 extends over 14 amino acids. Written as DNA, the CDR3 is TGTGCCAGCCGACGTAAGGAGATCGGCGGCGAGCAGTACTTC. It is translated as CASRRKEIGGEQYF.

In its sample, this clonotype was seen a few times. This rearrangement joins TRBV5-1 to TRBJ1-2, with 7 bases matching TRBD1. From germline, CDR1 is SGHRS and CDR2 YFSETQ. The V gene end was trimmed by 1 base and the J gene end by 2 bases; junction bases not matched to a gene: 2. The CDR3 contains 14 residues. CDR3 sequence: CASSLKGANYGYTF. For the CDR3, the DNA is TGCGCCAGCAGCTTGAAGGGGGCGAACTATGGCTACACCTTC.

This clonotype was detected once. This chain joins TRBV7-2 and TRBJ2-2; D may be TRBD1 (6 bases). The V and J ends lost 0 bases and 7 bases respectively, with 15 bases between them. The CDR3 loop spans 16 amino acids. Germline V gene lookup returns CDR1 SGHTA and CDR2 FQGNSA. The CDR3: CASSLAPQGSGGELFF. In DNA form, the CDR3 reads TGTGCCAGCAGCTTAGCGCCCCAGGGGTCCGGCGGGGAGCTGTTTTTT.

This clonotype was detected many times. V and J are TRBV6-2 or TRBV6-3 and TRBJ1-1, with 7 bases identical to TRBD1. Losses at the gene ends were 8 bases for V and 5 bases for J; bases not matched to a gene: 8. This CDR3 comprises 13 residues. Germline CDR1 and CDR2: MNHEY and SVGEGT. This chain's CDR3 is CASYEGAGTEAFF. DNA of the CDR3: TGTGCCAGCTACGAGGGGGCCGGGACTGAAGCTTTCTTT.

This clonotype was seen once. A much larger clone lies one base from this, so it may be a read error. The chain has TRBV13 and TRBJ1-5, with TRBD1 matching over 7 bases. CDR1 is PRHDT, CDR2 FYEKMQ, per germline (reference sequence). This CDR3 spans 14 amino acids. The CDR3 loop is CATSPGQINQPHHF. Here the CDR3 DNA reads TGTGCCACCAGCCCGGGACAGATAAATCAGCCCCATCATTTT.

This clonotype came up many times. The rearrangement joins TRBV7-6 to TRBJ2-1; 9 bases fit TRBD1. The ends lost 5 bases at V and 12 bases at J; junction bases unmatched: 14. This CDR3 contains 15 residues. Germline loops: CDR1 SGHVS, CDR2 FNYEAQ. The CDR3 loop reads CASSVRDRDNEGQFF. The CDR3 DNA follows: TGTGCCAGCAGCGTAAGGGACAGGGACAATGAGGGGCAGTTCTTC.

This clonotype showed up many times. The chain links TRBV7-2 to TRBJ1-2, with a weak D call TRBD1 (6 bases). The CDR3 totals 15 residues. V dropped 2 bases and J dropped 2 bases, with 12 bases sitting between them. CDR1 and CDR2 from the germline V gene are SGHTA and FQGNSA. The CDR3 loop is CASSLRGAVNYGYTF. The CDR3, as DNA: TGTGCCAGCAGCTTACGGGGGGCAGTCAACTATGGCTACACCTTC.